This record looks at one T cell receptor beta chain sequence and its context. The antigen is not known. The sample is drawn from a study of CD4 T cells in relation to SARS-CoV-2 and coronaviruses. Study in general: TCR beta CDR3s were sequenced after roughly nine-day antigen culture of PBMCs. Study observations and caveats: Crossreactivity was assessed only for spike protein, not other viral proteins.

Unexposed donor CD4+ T cells date from 2011-2018, before the COVID-19 pandemic. The cells were cultured for less than twelve days before CD4+ T cells were isolated. Roughly 2 million PBMCs per well were cultured with approximately 10 IU/ml IL-2. The germline CDR1 and CDR2 sequences are GTSNPN and SVGIG (reference sequence). The CDR3 extends over 18 amino acids. J lost 4 bases, V lost 3 bases, and 18 bases had no gene match. Using immunoSEQ multiplex PCR, the repertoire was profiled, and TCRdb retains in-frame clones only, with some absent. The sample lists approximately 20,000 clones; over 65% were seen once.

Sequencing input: CD4+ T cells from PBMCs, cultured in vitro. The clonotype comes from a human donor in good health. The V and J genes are TRBV30 and TRBJ2-1; TRBD2 matches 7 bases. CDR3 region: CAWSPLTGTTLQYNEQFF. As DNA, the CDR3 is TGTGCCTGGAGCCCCCTCACCGGGACTACGCTTCAATACAATGAGCAGTTCTTC.